A selection of T cell receptor beta chains follows, all from one sample in a study of blood T cell repertoires in COVID-19. Sequencing was performed with immunoSEQ multiplex PCR; in TCRdb, only in-frame clones are kept and a portion is missing. The data contain 400,000 to 550,000 clones, roughly 90% of them singletons. Sequencing used peripheral blood. The source is a woman in her twenties or thirties with acute or convalescent COVID-19. Both conserved end residues are part of each CDR3. D genes are given only for firm matches.

j_call v_call d_call cdr3_nt cdr3_aa
TRBJ2-3 TRBV29-1 . TGCAGCGTCGCCATGACAGGTTCTAGCACAGATACGCAGTATTTT CSVAMTGSSTDTQYF
TRBJ1-4 TRBV2 TRBD1 TGTGCCAGCAGGCTTGACAGGGCAACTAATGAAAAACTGTTTTTT CASRLDRATNEKLFF
TRBJ2-5 TRBV9 TRBD2 TGTGCCAGCAGCGTAGGGCTAGCGGGGGGGCGAGTTGTGGAGACCCAGTACTTC CASSVGLAGGRVVETQYF
TRBJ2-1 TRBV14 TRBD2 TGTGCCAGCAGTGTTCTAGCGGGGGGTTACAATGAGCAGTTCTTC CASSVLAGGYNEQFF
TRBJ2-1 TRBV24-1 TRBD2 TGTGCCACCAGAGCGGGGGGGAACAATGAGCAGTTCTTC CATRAGGNNEQFF
TRBJ2-3 TRBV19 TRBD2 TGTGCCAGTAGTAAGGGACTAGCGGGGGGACTCAGCACAGATACGCAGTATTTT CASSKGLAGGLSTDTQYF
TRBJ1-1 TRBV5-1 . TGCGCCAGCAGTCCCGATAGCAGGGTGAACACTGAAGCTTTCTTT CASSPDSRVNTEAFF
TRBJ1-3 TRBV2 . TGTGCCAGCGCCTACGAGGAAGACACCATATATTTT CASAYEEDTIYF
TRBJ2-1 TRBV5-1 TRBD2 TGCGCCAGCAGCTTTTTAGCGGGGGCCTCCTACAATGAGCAGTTCTTC CASSFLAGASYNEQFF
TRBJ1-3 TRBV9 TRBD1 TGTGCCAGCAGCGTAGCCGGGACAGCGGGAAACACCATATATTTT CASSVAGTAGNTIYF
TRBJ1-2 TRBV27 TRBD1 TGTGCCAGCAGTTCTCGGGACAGCAGAAACTATGGCTACACCTTC CASSSRDSRNYGYTF
TRBJ2-1 TRBV12-5 TRBD1 TGTGCTAGTGGACAAAACAGGGGAAATGAGCAGTTCTTC CASGQNRGNEQFF
TRBJ2-5 TRBV27 . TGTGCCAGCAGTTTATCGATGGAGGAGACCCAGTACTTC CASSLSMEETQYF
TRBJ2-2 TRBV7-9 . TGTGCCAGCAGCTTGTCCCCCGAGGGCTTATCCGGGGAGCTGTTTTTT CASSLSPEGLSGELFF
TRBJ1-5 TRBV9 . TGTGCCAGCAGCGCTGGGCAAACCCTCAATCAGCCCCAGCATTTT CASSAGQTLNQPQHF
TRBJ1-5 TRBV28 . TGTGCCAGCAGCAAAGGAGGGGAATCGAGCAATCAGCCCCAGCATTTT CASSKGGESSNQPQHF
TRBJ2-3 TRBV5-1 TRBD2 TGCGCCAGCCGATCTAGCGGGGGGGCTATTGTCGGCACAGATACGCAGTATTTT CASRSSGGAIVGTDTQYF
TRBJ2-7 TRBV7-9 . TGTGCCAGCAGCTTAGTTGGGGCAGCCGAGCAGTACTTC CASSLVGAAEQYF
TRBJ1-2 TRBV18 TRBD1 TGTGCCAGCTCATCGCAGGGGGCCCTTTATGGCTACACCTTC CASSSQGALYGYTF
TRBJ2-4 TRBV2 TRBD2 TGTGCCAGCAGTCGGACTAGCGGGATCGACATTCAGTACTTC CASSRTSGIDIQYF
TRBJ1-1 TRBV19 . TGTGCCAGTAGTATAAGTTCGGGGAGGAGGAACACTGAAGCTTTCTTT CASSISSGRRNTEAFF
TRBJ2-3 TRBV30 . TGTGCCTGGAACCCCTTGGGGACTGTTCACAGCACAGATACGCAGTATTTT CAWNPLGTVHSTDTQYF